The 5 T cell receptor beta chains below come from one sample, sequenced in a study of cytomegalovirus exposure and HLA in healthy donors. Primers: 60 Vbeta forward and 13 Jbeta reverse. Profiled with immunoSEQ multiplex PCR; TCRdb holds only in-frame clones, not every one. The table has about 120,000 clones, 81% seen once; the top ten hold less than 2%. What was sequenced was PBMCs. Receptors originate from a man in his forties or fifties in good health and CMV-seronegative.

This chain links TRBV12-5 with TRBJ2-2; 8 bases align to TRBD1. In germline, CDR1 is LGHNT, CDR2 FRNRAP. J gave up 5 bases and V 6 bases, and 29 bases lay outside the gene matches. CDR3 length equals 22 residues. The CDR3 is CASGPGTGIFSLGSAGTGELFF. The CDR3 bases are TGTGCTAGTGGCCCAGGGACAGGTATTTTTTCTTTGGGCTCAGCCGGGACCGGGGAGCTGTTTTTT.

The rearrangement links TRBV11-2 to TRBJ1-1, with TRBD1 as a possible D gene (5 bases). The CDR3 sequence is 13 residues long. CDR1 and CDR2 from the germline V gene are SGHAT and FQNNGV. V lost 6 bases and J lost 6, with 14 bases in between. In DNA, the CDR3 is TGTGCCAGCAGTCAACAGGTTTACGCTGAAGCTTTCTTT. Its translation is CASSQQVYAEAFF.

The CDR3 loop is CAISESQNSPLHF. CDR3 nucleotide sequence: TGTGCCATCAGTGAGTCCCAAAATTCACCCCTCCACTTT. The gene calls are TRBV10-3 and TRBJ1-6; D call uncertain. CDR1 is ENHRY, CDR2 SYGVKD, per germline. The CDR3 has 13 residues. Trimming cost V 0 bases and J 7 bases, with 4 bases left between them.

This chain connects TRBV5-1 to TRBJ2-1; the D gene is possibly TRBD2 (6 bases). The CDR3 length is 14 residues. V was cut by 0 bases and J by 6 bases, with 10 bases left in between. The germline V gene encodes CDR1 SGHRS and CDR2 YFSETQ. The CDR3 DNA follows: TGCGCCAGCAGCTTGGCCCCCGGGAGCAATGAGCAGTTCTTC. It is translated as CASSLAPGSNEQFF.

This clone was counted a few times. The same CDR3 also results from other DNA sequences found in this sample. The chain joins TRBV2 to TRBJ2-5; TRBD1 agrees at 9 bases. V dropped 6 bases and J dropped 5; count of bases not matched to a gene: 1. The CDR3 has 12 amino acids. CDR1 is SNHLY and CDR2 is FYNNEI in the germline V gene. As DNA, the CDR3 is TGTGCCAGCAGGGACAGGGGTGAGACCCAGTACTTC. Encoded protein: CASRDRGETQYF. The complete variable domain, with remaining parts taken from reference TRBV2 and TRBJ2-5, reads EPEVTQTPSHQVTQMGQEVILRCVPISNHLYFYWYRQILGQKVEFLVSFYNNEISEKSEIFDDQFSVERPDGSNFTLKIRSTKLEDSAMYFCASRDRGETQYFGPGTRLLVL.